The 26 T cell receptor beta chains below come from one sample, sequenced in a study of tumor and adjacent non-tumor tissue in lung cancer. No cell sorting was done before RNA was extracted from the tissue. The library came from three nested PCR rounds adapted from ARM-PCR protocols. TCRdb passed the multiplex PCR reads through MiXCR, listing each CDR3 protein once. The sample contains approximately 79,000 distinct CDR3 sequences, 55% to 80% of which appear only once. The specimen sequenced was lung tumor tissue. The receptors come from a woman in her thirties or forties with non-small cell lung cancer.

This clonotype was detected a few times. Just one base apart from a much larger clone, this may be a read error. This sequence joins TRBV20-1 and TRBJ2-5; D could derive from TRBD1 or TRBD2 (5 bases each). CDR3 size: 14 residues. Germline lookup yields CDR1 DFQATT and CDR2 SNEGSKA (reference sequence). CDR3 nucleotide sequence: TGCAGTACTAGGAGGTCCCTGGGGGTAGAGACCCAGTACTTC. It is translated as CSTRRSLGVETQYF.

V gene TRBV11-2 combines with J gene TRBJ2-7; D might be TRBD2 (5 bases). The CDR3 runs to 15 residues. From germline, CDR1 is SGHAT and CDR2 FQNNGV. This chain's CDR3 is CVTNPLWRANYEQYF. The CDR3 DNA reads as TGTGTCACCAACCCTTTGTGGCGGGCCAATTACGAGCAGTACTTC.

In regard to this clonotype: This clone may be a read error of a much larger clone one base away. The V call is TRBV20-1, the J call TRBJ2-5, with 9 bases lining up with TRBD2. There are 16 residues in the CDR3. Losses at the gene ends were 7 bases for V and 1 base for J; bases not matched to a gene: 13. Germline lookup yields CDR1 DFQATT and CDR2 SNEGSKA (reference sequence). The CDR3 nucleotides are TGCAGTGATACACCCTATAGCGGGAGAACCCAAGAGACCCAGTACTTC. Protein: CSDTPYSGRTQETQYF.

A single count supports this clonotype. A read error may produce the germline difference seen at one junction end. The V and J genes are TRBV6-1 and TRBJ1-1; no reliable D call. The CDR3 runs 15 residues. In germline, CDR1 is MNHNS, CDR2 SASEGT. The CDR3 loop reads CASSPYLRMNTEAFF. In DNA form, the CDR3 reads TGTGCAAGCAGTCCGTACCTACGGATGAACACTGAAGCTTTCTTT.

As for this clonotype: No conserved phenylalanine or tryptophan ends this CDR3, so it is likely a read error. It is unclear where the CDR3 begins or ends on the DNA, so no DNA is shown, and the CDR3 is as TCRdb lists it. J is TRBJ2-2 and V is TRBV4-2; TRBD2 is taken as the D call from the table, unchecked against the DNA. The CDR3 spans 16 amino acids, including both terminal residues. CDR1 is LGHNA, CDR2 YNFKEQ, per germline. CDR3 residues: CASSPRLAGGTGEPFL.

To note about this clonotype: Lacking the conserved final phenylalanine or tryptophan, this CDR3 likely reflects a read error. The chain joins TRBV28 to TRBJ2-2; the match to TRBD2 covers 7 bases. V was clipped by 6 bases and J by 7 bases; unmatched bases: 14. Looked up from germline, CDR1 is MDHEN and CDR2 is SYDVKM. The CDR3 sequence is 16 residues long. The chain's CDR3 is CASSQPAGRPIGELFS. CDR3 nucleotide sequence: TGTGCCAGCAGCCAGCCAGCGGGACGACCAATCGGGGAGCTGTTTTCT.

The count of this clonotype is one. A read error may produce the germline difference seen at one junction end. The chain recombines TRBV5-5 with TRBJ2-7, with TRBD1 identical over 7 bases. Germline CDR1 SGHKS, CDR2 YYEKEE (reference sequence). The length of the CDR3 is 14 residues. CDR3 coding DNA: TGTCCCAGCAACACCTGGACAGGCTCCTACGAGCAGTACTTC. It specifies CPSNTWTGSYEQYF. The variable domain in full, completed from reference TRBV5-5 and TRBJ2-7, reads DAGVTQSPTHLIKTRGQQVTLRCSPISGHKSVSWYQQVLGQGPQFIFQYYEKEERGRGNFPDRFSARQFPNYSSELNVNALLLGDSALYLCPSNTWTGSYEQYFGPGTRLTVT.

This clonotype was seen just once. The junction and the germline gene differ at one end; a read error may be behind it. V gene TRBV6-5 combines with J gene TRBJ2-7; the match to TRBD1 covers 8 bases. The CDR3 loop spans 16 amino acids. Germline V gene data show CDR1 as MNHEY and CDR2 as SVGAGI. The CDR3 loop reads CTSSRDRRGSSYEQYF. The CDR3 region has the DNA TGTACCAGTAGCCGGGACAGGAGAGGAAGCTCCTACGAGCAGTACTTC.

The genes are TRBV20-1 and TRBJ2-1; D is possibly TRBD1 (6 bases). V was trimmed by 8 bases and J by 1 base, leaving 15 bases between them. The germline V gene has CDR1 DFQATT and CDR2 SNEGSKA (reference sequence). This CDR3 spans 14 amino acids. The CDR3 protein is CSFQTGVSYNEQFF. The CDR3 DNA reads TGCAGTTTCCAGACAGGTGTGTCCTACAATGAGCAGTTCTTC.

Turning to this clonotype: At one end, the junction sequence differs from germline, possibly due to a read error. The chain has TRBV6-6 and TRBJ2-7; D remains unclear. Germline loops: CDR1 MNHNY, CDR2 SVGAGI (reference sequence). The CDR3 has 13 residues. CDR3 sequence: CASSYKKAYEQYF. The CDR3, as DNA: TGTGCCAGCAGTTACAAAAAGGCCTACGAGCAGTACTTT.

To note about this clonotype: One junction end does not reproduce the germline sequence, and a read error may be involved. The J gene is TRBJ2-5, the V gene TRBV11-2; D might be TRBD1 or TRBD2, each matching 5 bases. CDR3 size: 15 residues. Germline-derived CDR1 and CDR2 are SGHAT and FQNNGV. The CDR3 loop is CVSSLATEVGETQYF. The CDR3 coding sequence is TGTGTCAGCAGCCTAGCCACCGAGGTAGGGGAGACCCAGTATTTC.

In the case of this clonotype: At one end, the junction sequence differs from germline, possibly due to a read error. The gene calls are TRBV11-2 and TRBJ2-7, with D maybe TRBD1 (6 bases). The CDR3 runs 17 residues. The germline V gene has CDR1 SGHAT and CDR2 FQNNGV. CDR3: CVSSLSSTGLGSYKQYF. DNA of the CDR3: TGTGTCAGCAGCTTATCTTCAACAGGGTTGGGTTCCTACAAACAGTACTTC.

About this clonotype: The junction departs from the called germline gene at one end, perhaps through a read error. V is TRBV5-4 and J is TRBJ2-7, with D possibly TRBD1 on 6 matching bases. Germline V lookup: CDR1 SGHNT, CDR2 YYREEE (reference sequence). The CDR3 is 17 residues long. As DNA, the CDR3 is TGTGCCAGCAGCTTACCGTTACTGGGACACCTAAGCTACGAGCAACACTTC. The encoded protein is CASSLPLLGHLSYEQHF.

To note about this clonotype: The junction departs from germline at one end; a sequencing error may be responsible. This rearrangement joins TRBV6-6 to TRBJ1-2, with TRBD1 matching 11 bases. The germline V gene encodes CDR1 MNHNY and CDR2 SVGAGI (reference sequence). The CDR3 consists of 15 residues. CDR3 amino acids: CASSSWDRGTGGYAF. CDR3 DNA: TGTGCCAGCAGCTCATGGGACAGGGGGACGGGAGGATACGCCTTC.

The V call is TRBV20-1, the J call TRBJ2-7, with a possible D match to TRBD2 (6 bases). The CDR3 loop spans 13 amino acids. Germline values: CDR1 DFQATT, CDR2 SNEGSKA (reference sequence). CDR3 in DNA: TGCAGCGTCCCCCCCGTAGCCGGGCGGGGACAGTACTTC. Amino acid sequence: CSVPPVAGRGQYF.

This clonotype was seen once. Being one base from a much bigger clone, this may be a read error. The V gene is TRBV6-5, the J gene TRBJ2-7, with D possibly TRBD2 on 5 matching bases. The CDR3 runs 13 residues. Germline V gene sequence: CDR1 MNHEY, CDR2 SVGAGI. The CDR3 protein is CTSRRPGTYEQYF. CDR3 DNA: TGTACCAGCAGGAGGCCGGGGACCTACGAGCAGTACTTC.

This clonotype was seen just once. As DNA, the CDR3 is TGTGCCAGCGGTCTCAGCCAGGGGATTGATCGAAACACCATATATTTT. As protein: CASGLSQGIDRNTIYF. This chain links TRBV7-8 with TRBJ1-3; D may be TRBD1 (6 bases). V lost 8 bases and J 5 bases, leaving 22 bases between the germline ends. Germline V gene data show CDR1 as SGHVS and CDR2 as FQNEAQ. The CDR3 has 16 amino acids.

As to this clonotype: A junction boundary mismatches the germline segment, possibly from a read error. The rearrangement uses TRBV7-8 and TRBJ2-7; tentative D call: TRBD2 (6 bases). Germline CDR1 SGHVS, CDR2 FQNEAQ. The CDR3 extends over 12 amino acids. CDR3 residues: CASNLKDYKQYF. CDR3 coding DNA: TGTGCCAGCAACTTAAAGGACTACAAGCAGTACTTC.

This clonotype was counted a few times. This rearrangement joins TRBV7-9 to TRBJ2-1, with D possibly being TRBD1 (6 bases). Trimming took 2 bases from V and 12 from J, leaving 20 bases between them. This CDR3 is 15 amino acids long. Per the germline V gene, CDR1 is SEHNR and CDR2 is FQNEAQ (reference sequence). CDR3 sequence reads: CASSLISGVAPGQFF. The DNA of the CDR3 is TGTGCCAGCAGCTTAATTTCAGGGGTGGCCCCGGGGCAGTTCTTC.

The rearrangement links TRBV29-1 to TRBJ2-1; TRBD2 aligns across 8 bases. Germline-derived CDR1 and CDR2 are SQVTM and ANQGSEA. The CDR3 is 14 amino acids. V was pared by 6 bases and J by 16 bases, with 20 bases of the junction left unmatched. The CDR3 sequence is CSVTSDFSYNDHFF. CDR3 nucleotide sequence: TGCAGCGTGACTAGCGATTTTTCTTACAATGATCATTTCTTC.

As to this clonotype: Germline is not matched at one junction end, which may reflect a read error. The chain has TRBV11-2 and TRBJ1-2; 7 bases are shared with TRBD1. The length of the CDR3 is 12 residues. In germline, CDR1 is SGHAT, CDR2 FQNNGV. CDR3: CASRFGQAGYTF. DNA of the CDR3: TGTGCCAGTAGATTCGGACAGGCCGGCTATACCTTC. The full variable domain, completed using reference TRBV11-2 and TRBJ1-2, is EAGVAQSPRYKIIEKRQSVAFWCNPISGHATLYWYQQILGQGPKLLIQFQNNGVVDDSQLPKDRFSAERLKGVDSTLKIQPAKLEDSAVYLCASRFGQAGYTFGSGTRLTVV.

To note about this clonotype: The junction departs from germline at one end; a sequencing error may be responsible. V is TRBV4-1 and J is TRBJ1-5, with D uncertain. CDR3 length: 15 residues. Germline V gene sequence: CDR1 MGHRA, CDR2 YSYEKL. The DNA of the CDR3 is TGCGCCAGCAGCCAAGATGAAGTCTCCTTTCAGCCCCGGCATTTT. Translated: CASSQDEVSFQPRHF.

Comments on this clonotype: A read error may explain this, as a much larger clone is one base away. The chain employs TRBV28 and TRBJ2-2, with a tentative D call TRBD1 (7 bases). The V end lost 2 bases, the J end lost 7 bases, and 14 bases lay between the germline ends. Per the germline V gene, CDR1 is MDHEN and CDR2 is SYDVKM. This CDR3 contains 15 residues. The CDR3 DNA reads TGTGCCAGCAGTTTACTCCAGGGGGGCGGCGGGGAGCTGTTTTTT. This encodes CASSLLQGGGGELFF.

Concerning this clonotype itself: This is likely a read error, given that the CDR3 carries no conserved phenylalanine or tryptophan at its end. V and J are TRBV11-3 and TRBJ2-1; TRBD2 matches at 11 bases. The V gene end was trimmed by 4 bases and the J gene end by 9 bases; junction bases not matched to a gene: 11. The CDR3 covers 16 residues. Germline CDR1 reads SGHNT; CDR2 reads YENEEA. Here the CDR3 reads CASSSEGTSGGSEQFL. The CDR3 nucleotides are TGTGCCAGCAGCTCGGAGGGGACTAGCGGTGGCAGTGAGCAGTTCCTC.

This chain joins TRBV18 and TRBJ2-3; D may be TRBD2 (6 bases). Germline V CDR1 and CDR2: KGHSH, LQKENI. V lost 6 bases and J 5 bases, leaving 24 bases between the germline ends. The length of the CDR3 is 17 residues. CDR3: CASSPSRGGAGGDTQYF. CDR3 DNA: TGTGCCAGCTCCCCCTCGAGGGGCGGCGCCGGGGGAGATACGCAGTATTTT. Complete variable domain (other parts from reference TRBV18 and TRBJ2-3): NAGVMQNPRHLVRRRGQEARLRCSPMKGHSHVYWYRQLPEEGLKFMVYLQKENIIDESGMPKERFSAEFPKEGPSILRIQQVVRGDSAAYFCASSPSRGGAGGDTQYFGPGTRLTVL.

This clonotype was observed a few times. A read error is likely, as this CDR3 ends without the conserved phenylalanine or tryptophan. The genes are TRBV11-3 and TRBJ2-7; possible D gene TRBD1, 5 bases. TRBJ2-1 explains the end of the DNA better; the J call may be wrong. In germline, CDR1 is SGHNT, CDR2 YENEEA. This CDR3 is built from 12 residues. This chain's CDR3 is CASSLSGYEQFL. The DNA for the CDR3 is TGTGCCAGCAGCTTATCAGGGTACGAGCAGTTCCTC.